These 11 T cell receptor beta chains were all obtained from the same sample, sequenced in a study of cytomegalovirus exposure and HLA in healthy donors. The PCR had 60 Vbeta and 13 Jbeta primers. The protocol was immunoSEQ multiplex PCR, while the TCRdb copy is restricted to in-frame clones and leaves out a portion. Here the sample spans about 65,000 clones, 62% being singletons. Sequencing was carried out using PBMCs. The receptors come from a young man in good health and CMV-seronegative.

This clone appeared once. The rearrangement links TRBV7-2 to TRBJ2-7, with 12 bases aligning to TRBD2. There are 16 residues in the CDR3. The germline V gene encodes CDR1 SGHTA and CDR2 FQGNSA. With 2 bases clipped from V and 3 bases from J, the junction kept 5 bases outside the gene matches. CDR3 DNA: TGTGCCAGCAGCTTATCACTAGCGGGGGGTTTCTACGAGCAGTACTTC. Residues: CASSLSLAGGFYEQYF.

The rearrangement links TRBV7-9 to TRBJ2-4; D might be TRBD2 (6 bases). Germline-derived CDR1 and CDR2 are SEHNR and FQNEAQ (reference sequence). The CDR3 is 15 amino acids. The V end lost 5 bases, the J end lost 9 bases, and 20 bases lay between the germline ends. The CDR3 spells CASSPWGEGIGIQYF. The CDR3 nucleotides read TGTGCCAGCAGCCCTTGGGGGGAAGGCATCGGCATTCAGTACTTC. The full variable domain, rest sourced from reference TRBV7-9 and TRBJ2-4, is DTGVSQNPRHKITKRGQNVTFRCDPISEHNRLYWYRQTLGQGPEFLTYFQNEAQLEKSRLLSDRFSAERPKGSFSTLEIQRTEQGDSAMYLCASSPWGEGIGIQYFGAGTRLSVL.

V and J are TRBV15 and TRBJ1-2; D is unclear. The V end lost 3 bases, the J end lost 4 bases, and 24 bases lay between the germline ends. The CDR3 runs 18 residues. Germline V gives CDR1 LNHNV, CDR2 YYDKDF (reference sequence). The CDR3 DNA follows: TGTGCCACCAGCAGTGTCGGGGAAACAGTCATGGCAGCCTATGGCTACACCTTC. Its translation is CATSSVGETVMAAYGYTF.

The table lists this clone with a few counts. This sequence joins TRBV6-5 and TRBJ2-7; D call uncertain. This CDR3 contains 13 residues. V was shortened by 5 bases and J by 2 bases, with 10 bases between the two germline ends. The germline gives CDR1 MNHEY, CDR2 SVGAGI. The CDR3 region has the DNA TGTGCCAGCAGTGACGGTAGCACCTACGAGCAGTACTTC. This codes for CASSDGSTYEQYF.

The rearrangement uses TRBV7-9 and TRBJ2-7, with 8 bases lining up with TRBD2. The CDR3 loop spans 15 amino acids. Per the germline V gene, CDR1 is SEHNR and CDR2 is FQNEAQ (reference sequence). The ends lost 5 bases at V and 2 bases at J; junction bases unmatched: 8. The CDR3 DNA follows: TGTGCCAGCAGCCGACGGGGGGGTGGTCCCTACGAGCAGTACTTC. Protein product: CASSRRGGGPYEQYF.

The V and J genes are TRBV4-1 and TRBJ2-2, with 10 bases fitting TRBD1. V dropped 3 bases and J dropped 9; count of bases not matched to a gene: 10. The CDR3 is made up of 16 amino acids. CDR1 and CDR2 (germline): MGHRA, YSYEKL. The chain's CDR3 is CASSQNPGQGRRELFF. CDR3 coding DNA: TGCGCCAGCAGCCAGAATCCGGGACAGGGGAGAAGGGAGCTGTTTTTT.

The chain combines TRBV18 with TRBJ2-2, with TRBD2 identical over 7 bases. J gave up 4 bases and V 10 bases, and 6 bases lay outside the gene matches. The CDR3 has 13 amino acids. Germline V gene sequence: CDR1 KGHSH, CDR2 LQKENI. CDR3 DNA sequence: TGTGCCACCCGGGGGGTCGCCACCGGGGAGCTGTTTTTT. Translation gives CATRGVATGELFF.

V usage is TRBV5-4 and J usage is TRBJ2-5, with D perhaps TRBD2 (5 bases). The CDR3 totals 15 residues. Germline V gives CDR1 SGHNT, CDR2 YYREEE (reference sequence). V was shortened by 4 bases and J by 5 bases, with 18 bases between the two germline ends. The CDR3 DNA follows: TGTGCCAGCAGCCAGAGCTGGGGAGAAGGGGAGACCCAGTACTTC. Translating it yields CASSQSWGEGETQYF. Based on the CDR3 plus reference TRBV5-4 and TRBJ2-5, the full variable domain is ETGVTQSPTHLIKTRGQQVTLRCSSQSGHNTVSWYQQALGQGPQFIFQYYREEENGRGNFPPRFSGLQFPNYSSELNVNALELDDSALYLCASSQSWGEGETQYFGPGTRLLVL.

This clone showed up just a few times. The rearrangement joins TRBV6-5 to TRBJ2-2; 8 nucleotides line up with TRBD2. J gave up 5 bases and V 7 bases, and 9 bases lay outside the gene matches. There are 15 residues in the CDR3. Germline loops: CDR1 MNHEY, CDR2 SVGAGI. The CDR3 loop is CASTEKRGRTGELFF. The CDR3 DNA follows: TGTGCCAGCACGGAAAAGCGGGGGAGAACCGGGGAGCTGTTTTTT.

V is TRBV4-1 and J is TRBJ2-5; a possible D gene is TRBD1 (6 bases). This CDR3 region has 14 residues. Trimming left V 1 base short and J 5 bases short, with 11 bases between. In germline, CDR1 is MGHRA, CDR2 YSYEKL. The CDR3 reads CASSQVTGRETQYF. The CDR3 DNA sequence: TGCGCCAGCAGCCAAGTCACAGGGCGGGAGACCCAGTACTTC.

The chain recombines TRBV13 with TRBJ2-2, with D possibly TRBD2 on 5 matching bases. CDR3 size: 14 residues. Trimming removed 5 bases from V and 3 bases from J, with 10 bases in between. Per the germline V gene, CDR1 is PRHDT and CDR2 is FYEKMQ (reference sequence). DNA for the CDR3: TGTGCCAGCAGCGGGCGGGTTTACACCGGGGAGCTGTTTTTT. It specifies CASSGRVYTGELFF.